The clone carrying this T cell receptor (beta chain) was seen at least ten times. V shed 0 bases, J shed 6 bases, and the junction held 4 bases outside the gene matches. The CDR3 sequence is 14 residues long. Other autoimmune diseases, uncontrolled infections, pregnancy or lactation excluded patients from enrollment. Scientists amplified the TCR beta CDR3 regions from RNA transcripts. HTBI primers served in a first-round RT-PCR, which a second-round multiplex PCR followed. TCRdb re-called the multiplex PCR reads with MiXCR, one entry per CDR3 protein. Of over a million distinct CDR3 sequences listed, 35% to 40% are singletons. This sample stems from a study of Graves' ophthalmopathy and Graves' hyperthyroidism.

This receptor was obtained from an adult man with Graves' hyperthyroidism. Sample: peripheral blood or thyroid tissue (not recorded which). The chain combines TRBV12-3 or TRBV12-4 with TRBJ2-7; 8 bases line up with TRBD1. CDR3 coding DNA: TGTGCCAGCAGTTTAGCGCAGGGGGCGCGCGAGCAGTACTTC. This codes for CASSLAQGAREQYF.